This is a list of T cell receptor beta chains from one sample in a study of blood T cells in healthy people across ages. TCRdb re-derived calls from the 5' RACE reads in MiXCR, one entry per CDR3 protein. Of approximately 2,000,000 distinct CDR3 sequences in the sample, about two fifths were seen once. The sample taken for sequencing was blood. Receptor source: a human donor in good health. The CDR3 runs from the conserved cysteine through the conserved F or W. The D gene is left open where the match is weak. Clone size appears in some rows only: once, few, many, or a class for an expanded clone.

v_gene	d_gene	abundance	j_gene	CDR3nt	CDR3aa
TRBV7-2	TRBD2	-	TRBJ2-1	TGTGCCAGCAGCTACACTAGCGGGGGGGCAATTGAGCAGTTCTTC	CASSYTSGGAIEQFF
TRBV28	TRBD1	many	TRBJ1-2	TGTGCCAGCAGGAACAGGGGGCAATCCTATGGCTACACCTTC	CASRNRGQSYGYTF
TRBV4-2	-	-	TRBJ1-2	TGTGCCAGCAGCGGTTCGGGACAACTAAACTATGGCTACACCTTC	CASSGSGQLNYGYTF
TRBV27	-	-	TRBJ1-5	TGTGCCAGCAGTTTAATCGGGCCTCAGCCCCAGCATTTT	CASSLIGPQPQHF
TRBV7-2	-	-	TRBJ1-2	TGTGCCAGCAGCATACTACAGATAACTTATGGCTACACCTTC	CASSILQITYGYTF
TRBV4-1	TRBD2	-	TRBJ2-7	TGCGCCAGCAGCCAAGAGGCGGCGGGGGGGCTTTACGAGCAGTACTTC	CASSQEAAGGLYEQYF
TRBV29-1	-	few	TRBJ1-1	TGCAGCGTTGAAAGGGCCGCAAACACTGAAGCTTTCTTT	CSVERAANTEAFF
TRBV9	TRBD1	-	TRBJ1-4	TGTGCCAGCAGCGAAAGAGACAGGGCAACTAATGAAAAACGGTTTTTT	CASSERDRATNEKRFF
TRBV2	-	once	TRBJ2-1	TGTGCCAGCATAATTAGCTCCTACAATGAGCAGTTCTTC	CASIISSYNEQFF
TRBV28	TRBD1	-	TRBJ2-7	TGTGCCAGCAGTCGACAGGGGCAATACGAGCAGTACTTC	CASSRQGQYEQYF
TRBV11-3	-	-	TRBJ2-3	TGTGCCAGCAGCTTAGTGAGGACCTCATCTACGCAGTATTTT	CASSLVRTSSTQYF
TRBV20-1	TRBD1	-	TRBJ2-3	TGCAGTGCTAGAGACCAGGGGGTTGGTACAGATACGCAGTATTTT	CSARDQGVGTDTQYF
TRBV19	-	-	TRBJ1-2	TGTGCCAGTAGTATAGGGGCTAATAACTATGGCTACACCTTC	CASSIGANNYGYTF
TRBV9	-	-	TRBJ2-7	TGTGCCAGCAGCGTAGAAGGCACCACCTCCTACGAGCAGTACTTC	CASSVEGTTSYEQYF
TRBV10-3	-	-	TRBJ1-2	TGTGCCATCAGTGAGTCGAGGGACGGAGGAGCAGAAGGCTACACCTTC	CAISESRDGGAEGYTF
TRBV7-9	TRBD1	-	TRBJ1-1	TGTGCCAGCAGCGATAGGACAGGGTCAGCTTTCTTT	CASSDRTGSAFF
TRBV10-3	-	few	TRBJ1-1	TGTGCCACAATGCTAACAGCGAACACTGAAGCTTTCTTT	CATMLTANTEAFF
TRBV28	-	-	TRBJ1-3	TGTGCCAGCAGTCCTCCACCGGGAAACACCATATATTTT	CASSPPPGNTIYF
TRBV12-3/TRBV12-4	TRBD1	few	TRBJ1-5	TGTGCCAGCAGTTTCGCCCGCTCCGGGACAGCCCATCAGCCCCAGCATTTT	CASSFARSGTAHQPQHF
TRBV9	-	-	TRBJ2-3	TGTGCCAGCAGCGTAGAGGGGGACTACACAGATACGCAGTATTTT	CASSVEGDYTDTQYF
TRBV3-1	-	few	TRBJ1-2	TGTGCCAGCAGCCTTGTGGACGTTGGCTACACCTTC	CASSLVDVGYTF
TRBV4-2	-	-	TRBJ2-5	TGTGCCAGCAGCCAAGGGACGCGGGGAGACCAAGAGACCCAGTACTTC	CASSQGTRGDQETQYF
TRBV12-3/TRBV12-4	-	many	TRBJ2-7	TGTGCCAGCAGCTCGTCCGAGCAGTACTTC	CASSSSEQYF
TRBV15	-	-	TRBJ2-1	TGTGCCACCAGCAGAGATAGAACGGCCGTCGGGGCTGAGCAGTTCTTC	CATSRDRTAVGAEQFF
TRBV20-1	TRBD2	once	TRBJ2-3	TGCAGTGCTATCCAGCGGGGGGGTGGTGATACGCGGTATTTT	CSAIQRGGGDTRYF
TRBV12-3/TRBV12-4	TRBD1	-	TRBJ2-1	TGTGCCAGCAGTAAGGGGGACAGGACAAAAAAGTTCTTC	CASSKGDRTKKFF
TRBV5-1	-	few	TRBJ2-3	TGCGCCAGCAGCTTAGGACCCTCACCAGATACGCAGTATTTT	CASSLGPSPDTQYF
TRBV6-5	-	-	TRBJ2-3	TGTGCCAGCAGTTACACAGCGGGCATTACAGATACGCAGTATTTT	CASSYTAGITDTQYF
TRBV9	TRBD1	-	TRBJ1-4	TGTGCCAGCAGCGTCTCCCGTGGGACAGTTAATGAAAAACTGTTTTTT	CASSVSRGTVNEKLFF
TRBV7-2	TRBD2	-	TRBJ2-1	TGTGCCAGCAGCTTTACTAGCGGGGGGACCGGGTACAATGAGCAGTTCTTC	CASSFTSGGTGYNEQFF
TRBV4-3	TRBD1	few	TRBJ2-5	TGCGCCAGCAGCCAAGATTTACAGGGGATGGGGACCCAGTACTTC	CASSQDLQGMGTQYF
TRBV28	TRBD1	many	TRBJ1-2	TGTGCCAGCAGTCCTCCGGGACAGCAGTATGGCTACACCTTC	CASSPPGQQYGYTF
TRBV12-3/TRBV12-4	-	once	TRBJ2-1	TGTGCCAGCAGTTTCGGGGGGCCGGTCACCGATGAGCAGTTCTTC	CASSFGGPVTDEQFF
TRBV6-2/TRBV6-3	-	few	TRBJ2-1	TGTGCCAGCAGTAATCCGGCAGCAAGTTACAATGAGCAGTTCTTC	CASSNPAASYNEQFF
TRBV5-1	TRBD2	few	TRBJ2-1	TGCGCCAGCAGCCCGGGCCGTCTAGCGGGGGGAAATGAGCAGTTCTTC	CASSPGRLAGGNEQFF
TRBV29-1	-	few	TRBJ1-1	TGCAGCGTTGGGGGCAGGGCGAGCACTGAAGCTTTCTTT	CSVGGRASTEAFF
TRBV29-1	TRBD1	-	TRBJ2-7	TGCAGCGCAGAACAGGGGGCGGGAAGCTCCTACGAGCAGTACTTC	CSAEQGAGSSYEQYF
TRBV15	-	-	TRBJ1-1	TGTGCCACCAGCCTCGAGCTGAACACTGAAGCTTTCTTT	CATSLELNTEAFF
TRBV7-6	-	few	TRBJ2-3	TGTGCCAGCACCTATTCGGGCAGCACAGATACGCAGTATTTT	CASTYSGSTDTQYF
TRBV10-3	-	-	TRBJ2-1	TGTGCCATCAAAGTTGGGGAGGACAATGAGCAGTTCTTC	CAIKVGEDNEQFF
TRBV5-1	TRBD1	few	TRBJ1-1	TGCGCCAGCAGCTTGGCCGGGACAGGGCTCACTGAAGCTTTCTTT	CASSLAGTGLTEAFF
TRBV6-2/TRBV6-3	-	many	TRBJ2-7	TGTGCCAGCAGTTGGGGGGCCTACGAGCAGTACTTC	CASSWGAYEQYF
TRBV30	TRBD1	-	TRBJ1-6	TGTGCCTGGAGCATAACCCAGGGGGCACAGGGATCACCCCTCCACTTT	CAWSITQGAQGSPLHF
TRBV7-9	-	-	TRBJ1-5	TGTGCCAGCAGTCCTCACGGGGGCAATCAGCCCCAGCATTTT	CASSPHGGNQPQHF
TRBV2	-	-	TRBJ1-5	TGTGCCAGCAAGAAGGATAGCAATCAGCCCCAGCATTTT	CASKKDSNQPQHF
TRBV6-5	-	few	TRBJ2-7	TGTGCCAGCATCCCGATTGCGTACGAGCAGTACTTC	CASIPIAYEQYF
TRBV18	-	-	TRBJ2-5	TGTGCCAGCTCACCACTTGCCCGGGCGGAGACCCAGTACTTC	CASSPLARAETQYF
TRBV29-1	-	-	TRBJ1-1	TGCAGCGCTGAGTCCGGAGGGCACACTGAAGCTTTCTTT	CSAESGGHTEAFF
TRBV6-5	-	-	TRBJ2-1	TGTGCCAGCAGTTACTCGAAGGCCGGTGGGGAGTTCGAGCAGTTCTTC	CASSYSKAGGEFEQFF
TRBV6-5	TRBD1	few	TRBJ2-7	TGTGCCAGCACCCCCTTACAGGGGGCGAGCGAGCAGTACTTC	CASTPLQGASEQYF
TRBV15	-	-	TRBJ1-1	TGTGCCACCGCTTTGAGCGGGGGACCCACTGAAGCTTTCTTT	CATALSGGPTEAFF
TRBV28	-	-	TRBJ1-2	TGTGCCAGCAGCTCAACAGGGAATTGGAGCTATGGCTACACCTTC	CASSSTGNWSYGYTF
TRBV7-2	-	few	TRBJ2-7	TGTGCCAGCAGCTTAGCGTTCGCGGCCTACGAGCAGTACTTC	CASSLAFAAYEQYF
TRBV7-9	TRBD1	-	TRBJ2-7	TGTGCCAGCAGCTCGGGACAGGGAGGAAATTTTTACGAGCAGTACTTC	CASSSGQGGNFYEQYF
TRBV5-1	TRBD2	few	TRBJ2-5	TGTGCCAGCAGCTGGGGGGGGGTCCAGGAGACCCAGTACTTC	CASSWGGVQETQYF
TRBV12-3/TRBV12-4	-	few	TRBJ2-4	TGTGCCAGCAGCCCTCCCTACACCGGGGAAAACATTCAGTACTTC	CASSPPYTGENIQYF
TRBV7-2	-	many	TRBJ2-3	TGTGCCAGCGAACAAGGACTCACCCACACAGATACGCAGTATTTT	CASEQGLTHTDTQYF